The sample holds many counts of the clone carrying this TCR beta chain. Its antigen is still unknown. The data originate from a study of shared clonotypes between healthy human individuals. V was trimmed by 6 bases and J by 3 bases, leaving 9 bases between them. This CDR3 spans 11 amino acids. Germline V gene data show CDR1 as DFQATT and CDR2 as SNEGSKA (reference sequence). Data came from immunoSEQ multiplex PCR; TCRdb stores just in-frame clones and leaves some out. The sample includes some 200,000 clones, 66% of them seen just once. Whole-study findings and limits: Non-shared clonotypes showed lower generation probabilities than clonotypes common to all four donors.

The sequenced material came from memory CD4+ T cells sorted from blood. The subset denotes: CD45RA-negative fraction. The chain employs TRBV20-1 and TRBJ2-7; no definite D call. This receptor was obtained from a man aged 25 to 45 in good health. The CDR3 loop is CSARPVYEQYF. The CDR3 region has the DNA TGCAGTGCAAGGCCCGTCTACGAGCAGTACTTC.